This passage covers 17 T cell receptor beta chains from one sample sequenced in a study of shared clonotypes between healthy human individuals. Repertoires were generated with immunoSEQ multiplex PCR, while TCRdb's copy carries only in-frame clones and drops some. The sample comprises over 1.5 million clones, around 98% of which are singletons, and about 0.45% rests with the top ten. The material sequenced was naive CD4+ T cells sorted from blood. Noted subset: CD45RA+ positively selected. Every receptor here comes from a man younger than 40 in good health.

The rearrangement links TRBV5-8 to TRBJ1-1; 8 bases align to TRBD1. The CDR3 is 12 amino acids. Unmatched junction bases numbered 2, after V lost 0 bases and J lost 10 bases. Germline CDR1 SGHTS, CDR2 YDEGEE. CDR3 in DNA: TGTGCCAGCAGCTTGGTGGACAGGGCAGCTTTCTTT. This sequence encodes CASSLVDRAAFF.

The gene calls are TRBV7-3 and TRBJ2-3; D call uncertain. The CDR3 extends over 15 amino acids. The germline V gene encodes CDR1 SGHTA and CDR2 FQGTGA. Trimming removed 6 bases at V and 0 bases at J, with 13 bases between. This CDR3 is CASSFGSPSTDTQYF. CDR3 nucleotides: TGTGCCAGCAGTTTCGGATCTCCCAGCACAGATACGCAGTATTTT.

This rearrangement joins TRBV29-1 to TRBJ2-3; maybe TRBD1 (5 bases). Trimming took 4 bases from V and 4 from J, leaving 9 bases between them. CDR3 length: 12 amino acids. Germline-derived CDR1 and CDR2 are SQVTM and ANQGSEA. The DNA of the CDR3 is TGCAGCGTTGTTCAGGGCCCAGATACGCAGTATTTT. Encoded protein: CSVVQGPDTQYF.

This chain uses TRBV7-6 with TRBJ2-1; D is ambiguous. CDR3 length: 15 amino acids. Germline assignment: CDR1 SGHVS and CDR2 FNYEAQ. Trimming shortened V by 3 bases and J by 0 bases, and 9 bases separated the two germline ends. The CDR3 is CASSFASSSYNEQFF. DNA of the CDR3: TGTGCCAGCAGCTTTGCCTCGAGCTCCTACAATGAGCAGTTCTTC.

V is TRBV5-6 and J is TRBJ2-2; D is uncertain. This CDR3 has 13 amino acids. Germline V gives CDR1 SGHDT, CDR2 YYEEEE. V lost 2 bases and J lost 7, with 9 bases in between. The CDR3 DNA follows: TGTGCCAGCAGCTTCCCATTTGGCGGGGAGCTGTTTTTT. It yields the protein CASSFPFGGELFF.

The chain combines TRBV5-5 with TRBJ2-7; 14 bases are shared with TRBD2. The CDR3 loop spans 16 amino acids. The V gene end was trimmed by 2 bases and the J gene end by 7 bases; junction bases not matched to a gene: 8. From germline, CDR1 is SGHKS and CDR2 YYEKEE (reference sequence). As DNA, the CDR3 is TGTGCCAGCAGCTTACGACTAGCGGGAGGGCCGGGGGAGCAGTACTTC. The encoded protein is CASSLRLAGGPGEQYF.

Comments on this clone: One end of the junction fails to match germline, which may point to a read error. This rearrangement joins TRBV11-3 to TRBJ1-2; TRBD1 agrees at 7 bases. The CDR3 runs 12 residues. Germline assignment: CDR1 SGHNT and CDR2 YENEEA. CDR3 sequence reads: CASSQKRTGLSF. For the CDR3, the DNA is TGTGCCAGCAGCCAAAAAAGGACAGGCTTGTCCTTC.

This clone was observed once. The chain has TRBV10-1 and TRBJ2-2; 10 nucleotides align to TRBD1. The CDR3 is made up of 17 amino acids. V lost 4 bases, J lost 4 bases, and 9 bases stayed unmatched. Germline V lookup: CDR1 WNHNN, CDR2 SYGVQD (reference sequence). The CDR3 sequence: CASSGPRDRGITGELFF. CDR3 DNA sequence: TGCGCCAGCAGTGGACCCCGGGACAGGGGAATCACCGGGGAGCTGTTTTTT.

The chain recombines TRBV5-4 with TRBJ1-1, with 11 bases fitting TRBD1. The CDR3 length is 16 residues. Germline V gives CDR1 SGHNT, CDR2 YYREEE (reference sequence). V shed 0 bases, J shed 0 bases, and the junction held 1 base outside the gene matches. CDR3 DNA sequence: TGTGCCAGCAGCTTGGGGACAGGGGGCATGAACACTGAAGCTTTCTTT. It encodes CASSLGTGGMNTEAFF. Complete variable domain (other parts from reference TRBV5-4 and TRBJ1-1): ETGVTQSPTHLIKTRGQQVTLRCSSQSGHNTVSWYQQALGQGPQFIFQYYREEENGRGNFPPRFSGLQFPNYSSELNVNALELDDSALYLCASSLGTGGMNTEAFFGQGTRLTVV.

The chain is built from TRBV7-3 and TRBJ2-5; D perhaps matches TRBD1 (6 bases). This CDR3 is built from 17 residues. The germline gives CDR1 SGHTA, CDR2 FQGTGA. The V and J ends lost 0 bases and 0 bases respectively, with 14 bases between them. This chain's CDR3 is CASSLTPGTRNQETQYF. CDR3 nucleotide sequence: TGTGCCAGCAGCTTAACTCCCGGGACAAGAAACCAAGAGACCCAGTACTTC.

This clone was detected only once. CDR3 DNA: TGTGCCAGCAGCGTAGGTGGCACCGTTTCAGGCGGCACCTTC. Translating it yields CASSVGGTVSGGTF. This chain connects TRBV9 to TRBJ1-2; D gene unclear. The germline V gene has CDR1 SGDLS and CDR2 YYNGEE. V lost 0 bases to trimming and J lost 13 bases, with 19 bases between them. The CDR3 is made up of 14 amino acids.

This chain uses TRBV6-5 with TRBJ2-7; D unresolved. Per germline, CDR1 MNHEY and CDR2 SVGAGI. The CDR3 extends over 13 amino acids. V was clipped by 6 bases and J by 6 bases, with 15 bases between them. CDR3 region: CASSHRDRIEQYF. CDR3 DNA: TGTGCCAGCAGCCACCGTGACCGCATCGAGCAGTACTTC.

This chain connects TRBV19 to TRBJ2-7, with D hard to call. Germline loops: CDR1 LNHDA, CDR2 SQIVND (reference sequence). There are 15 residues in the CDR3. V was trimmed by 3 bases and J by 0 bases, leaving 12 bases between them. The CDR3 spells CASSIFSFSSYEQYF. DNA of the CDR3: TGTGCCAGTAGTATTTTCAGCTTCAGCTCCTACGAGCAGTACTTC.

The J gene is TRBJ2-2, the V gene TRBV7-8; D may be TRBD2 (6 bases). V was pared by 2 bases and J by 6 bases, with 13 bases between. CDR1 is SGHVS, CDR2 FQNEAQ, per germline. The CDR3 has 15 amino acids. This chain's CDR3 is CASSLRELIAGELFF. The CDR3 coding sequence is TGTGCCAGCAGCTTACGGGAGCTGATCGCCGGGGAGCTGTTTTTT.

The V gene is TRBV18, the J gene TRBJ2-1, with a possible D match to TRBD1 (6 bases). This CDR3 region has 14 residues. Germline V gives CDR1 KGHSH, CDR2 LQKENI. V was shortened by 6 bases and J by 12 bases, with 21 bases between the two germline ends. CDR3 protein: CASSRATPETGQFF. In DNA form, the CDR3 reads TGTGCCAGCTCCCGCGCTACCCCCGAGACAGGGCAGTTCTTC.

The CDR3, as DNA: TGTGCCAGCAGTTTTTATCTCCCGACAGGGGATAGCTACGAGCAGTACTTC. Translation gives CASSFYLPTGDSYEQYF. This chain uses TRBV27 with TRBJ2-7; 8 nucleotides line up with TRBD1. CDR1 is MNHEY and CDR2 is SMNVEV in the germline V gene (reference sequence). Trimming at V came to 3 bases and at J to 3 bases, leaving 13 bases not matched to a gene. The CDR3 length is 17 residues.

This clone came up once. V is TRBV23-1 and J is TRBJ2-1, with 11 bases matching TRBD1. TRBV23-1 is an open reading frame whose function is uncertain. V lost 1 base to trimming and J lost 8 bases; unmatched junction nucleotides: 13. This CDR3 is built from 18 residues. The CDR3 sequence: CASSQLTPDRGPFDEQFF. The CDR3 bases are TGCGCCAGCAGTCAATTGACCCCGGACAGGGGGCCCTTCGATGAGCAGTTCTTC.